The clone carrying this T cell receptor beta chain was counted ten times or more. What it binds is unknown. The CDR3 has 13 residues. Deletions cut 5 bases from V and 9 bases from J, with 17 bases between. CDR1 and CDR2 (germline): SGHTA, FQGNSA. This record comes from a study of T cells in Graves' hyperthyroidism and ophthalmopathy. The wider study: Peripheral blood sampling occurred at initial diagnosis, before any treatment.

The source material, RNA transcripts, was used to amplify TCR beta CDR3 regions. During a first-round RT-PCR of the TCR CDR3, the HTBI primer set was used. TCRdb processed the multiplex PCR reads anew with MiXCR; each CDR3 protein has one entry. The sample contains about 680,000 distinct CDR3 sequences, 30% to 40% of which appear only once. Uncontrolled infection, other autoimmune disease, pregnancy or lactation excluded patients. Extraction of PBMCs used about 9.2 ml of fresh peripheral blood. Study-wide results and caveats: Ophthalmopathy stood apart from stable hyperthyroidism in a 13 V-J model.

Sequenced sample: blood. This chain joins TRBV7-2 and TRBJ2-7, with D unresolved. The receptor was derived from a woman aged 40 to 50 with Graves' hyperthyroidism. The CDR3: CASSPWLGDSQYF. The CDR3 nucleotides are TGTGCCAGCAGCCCGTGGCTGGGTGATTCGCAGTACTTC.